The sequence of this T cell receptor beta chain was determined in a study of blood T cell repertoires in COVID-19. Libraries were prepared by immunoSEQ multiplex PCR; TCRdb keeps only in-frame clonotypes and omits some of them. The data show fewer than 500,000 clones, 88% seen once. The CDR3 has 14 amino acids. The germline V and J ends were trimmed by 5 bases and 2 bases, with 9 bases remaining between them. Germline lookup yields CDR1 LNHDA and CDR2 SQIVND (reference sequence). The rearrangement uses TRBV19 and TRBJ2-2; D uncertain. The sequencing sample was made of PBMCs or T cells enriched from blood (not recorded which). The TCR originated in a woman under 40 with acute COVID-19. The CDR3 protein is CASSVDTNTGELFF. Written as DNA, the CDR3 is TGTGCCAGTAGTGTTGACACCAACACCGGGGAGCTGTTTTTT.